The 20 T cell receptor beta chains below all came from one sample that was sequenced in a study of cytomegalovirus exposure and HLA in healthy donors. PCR involved 60 Vbeta and 13 Jbeta primers. Here immunoSEQ multiplex PCR was the method, and the copy in TCRdb shows in-frame clones only, minus some. The table includes over 150,000 clones, about 77% detected once. Sequencing used PBMCs. The receptors shown here come from a woman in her twenties or thirties in good health and CMV-seronegative.

The chain carries TRBV5-5 and TRBJ1-5; D might be TRBD1 (6 bases). With 0 bases removed from V and 7 bases from J, the gap between germline ends came to 17 bases. The CDR3 contains 16 residues. Looked up from germline, CDR1 is SGHKS and CDR2 is YYEKEE (reference sequence). The CDR3, as DNA: TGTGCCAGCAGCTTGGAAAGTAACAGGGCCCACCAGCCCCAGCATTTT. Protein: CASSLESNRAHQPQHF.

This chain links TRBV29-1 with TRBJ2-1; 8 nucleotides match TRBD2. J gave up 7 bases and V 4 bases, and 6 bases lay outside the gene matches. This CDR3 is 13 amino acids long. The germline V gene encodes CDR1 SQVTM and CDR2 ANQGSEA. The CDR3 nucleotides are TGCAGCGTTGCGGGGGGGCTCGGGAATGAGCAGTTCTTC. Protein: CSVAGGLGNEQFF.

CDR3 DNA sequence: TGTGCCAGCAGCTTAGCGCATGGTGGGAGGGCTTCCTACAATGAGCAGTTCTTC. As protein: CASSLAHGGRASYNEQFF. This rearrangement joins TRBV7-9 to TRBJ2-1; 7 bases match TRBD2. J gave up 1 base and V 0 bases, and 9 bases lay outside the gene matches. Germline CDR1 and CDR2: SEHNR and FQNEAQ (reference sequence). This CDR3 spans 18 amino acids. The full variable domain, its missing parts supplied by reference TRBV7-9 and TRBJ2-1, is DTGVSQNPRHKITKRGQNVTFRCDPISEHNRLYWYRQTLGQGPEFLTYFQNEAQLEKSRLLSDRFSAERPKGSFSTLEIQRTEQGDSAMYLCASSLAHGGRASYNEQFFGPGTRLTVL.

The V call is TRBV19, the J call TRBJ2-7; 11 nucleotides align to TRBD1. V lost 3 bases to trimming and J lost 6 bases; unmatched junction nucleotides: 4. The CDR3 has 14 residues. The germline V gene has CDR1 LNHDA and CDR2 SQIVND (reference sequence). CDR3 sequence (DNA): TGTGCCAGTAGTATCCAGGACAGGGGGCTCGAGCAGTACTTC. Amino acids: CASSIQDRGLEQYF. The variable domain in full, with the rest retrieved from reference TRBV19 and TRBJ2-7, is DGGITQSPKYLFRKEGQNVTLSCEQNLNHDAMYWYRQDPGQGLRLIYYSQIVNDFQKGDIAEGYSVSREKKESFPLTVTSAQKNPTAFYLCASSIQDRGLEQYFGPGTRLTVT.

This chain connects TRBV21-1 to TRBJ1-3; the table's TRBD1 call for D was not verified on the DNA. TRBV21-1 is classified as a pseudogene. The CDR3 is made up of 18 amino acids. The DNA of the CDR3 is TGTGCCAGCAGCCCCAACCCGCTGGACATAAACTTCGGAAACACCATATATTTT. Protein: CASSPNPLDINFGNTIYF.

This clone has more than one count but fewer than ten. This rearrangement joins TRBV5-1 to TRBJ2-1; D is undetermined. Per the germline V gene, CDR1 is SGHRS and CDR2 is YFSETQ. The CDR3 has 15 amino acids. V dropped 4 bases and J dropped 3 bases, with 14 bases sitting between them. CDR3 sequence reads: CASSRPGPGYNEQFF. As DNA, the CDR3 is TGCGCCAGCAGCCGACCGGGTCCTGGCTACAATGAGCAGTTCTTC. Using reference TRBV5-1 and TRBJ2-1 for the parts outside the CDR3, the full variable domain is KAGVTQTPRYLIKTRGQQVTLSCSPISGHRSVSWYQQTPGQGLQFLFEYFSETQRNKGNFPGRFSGRQFSNSRSEMNVSTLELGDSALYLCASSRPGPGYNEQFFGPGTRLTVL.

The J gene is TRBJ1-5, the V gene TRBV15; 8 bases align to TRBD1. This CDR3 has 14 residues. Trimming removed 3 bases from V and 4 bases from J; junction bases left unmatched: 2. Germline V gene lookup returns CDR1 LNHNV and CDR2 YYDKDF (reference sequence). The CDR3, as DNA: TGTGCCACCAGCAGGGGACAGGTTAATCAGCCCCAGCATTTT. Its translation: CATSRGQVNQPQHF.

The chain joins TRBV5-1 to TRBJ2-2; perhaps TRBD2 as D (5 bases). Germline CDR1 reads SGHRS; CDR2 reads YFSETQ. The V gene lost 0 bases and the J gene lost 4 bases, with 13 bases spanning the gap. There are 16 residues in the CDR3. In nucleotides, the CDR3 is TGCGCCAGCAGCTTGGTGACGGGAATGGGCACCGGGGAGCTGTTTTTT. This gives the protein CASSLVTGMGTGELFF.

This chain joins TRBV19 and TRBJ2-7, with 10 bases matching TRBD1. The CDR3 totals 15 residues. Trimming removed 4 bases from V and 4 bases from J; junction bases left unmatched: 7. The germline gives CDR1 LNHDA, CDR2 SQIVND (reference sequence). The CDR3 here is CASSTKTGGGYEQYF. CDR3 nucleotide sequence: TGTGCCAGTAGTACTAAGACAGGGGGCGGTTACGAGCAGTACTTC.

This chain connects TRBV9 to TRBJ1-1; the D gene is possibly TRBD1 (5 bases). V was pared by 4 bases and J by 3 bases, with 10 bases between. This CDR3 region has 13 residues. CDR1 and CDR2 (germline): SGDLS, YYNGEE. The CDR3 nucleotides are TGTGCCAGCAGCCCTTGGGGGGACACTGAAGCTTTCTTT. Translated: CASSPWGDTEAFF.

J is TRBJ2-5 and V is TRBV28, with 10 bases aligning to TRBD1. The V gene's germline CDR1 is MDHEN and CDR2 SYDVKM. The CDR3 sequence is 15 residues long. V was pared by 2 bases and J by 4 bases, with 4 bases of the junction left unmatched. The CDR3 DNA is TGTGCCAGCAGTTTACCAGGACAGGGGGGAGAGACCCAGTACTTC. It is translated as CASSLPGQGGETQYF.

V and J are TRBV9 and TRBJ1-5; TRBD1 agrees at 10 bases. The J segment lost 6 bases and the V segment lost 3 bases, leaving 6 bases of the junction unmatched. CDR3 length equals 15 residues. Germline V gene sequence: CDR1 SGDLS, CDR2 YYNGEE. The CDR3 DNA reads TGTGCCAGCAGCGCCGACGGACAGGGGGGTCAGCCCCAGCATTTT. Its protein product is CASSADGQGGQPQHF.

CDR3 amino acids: CASSRSGGFKNIQYF. In DNA form, the CDR3 reads TGTGCCAGTAGTCGGTCGGGGGGATTCAAAAACATTCAGTACTTC. The chain links TRBV19 to TRBJ2-4; TRBD2 matches 7 bases. Germline V gene lookup returns CDR1 LNHDA and CDR2 SQIVND (reference sequence). The CDR3 extends over 15 amino acids. J lost 3 bases, V lost 5 bases, and 7 bases had no gene match.

The J gene is TRBJ1-6, the V gene TRBV6-6; possible D gene TRBD1, 6 bases. The length of the CDR3 is 15 residues. The V end lost 5 bases, the J end lost 7 bases, and 15 bases lay between the germline ends. Germline loops: CDR1 MNHNY, CDR2 SVGAGI (reference sequence). CDR3 DNA sequence: TGTGCCAGCAGTAAACAACAGGGAATGAATTCACCCCTCCACTTT. Encoded protein: CASSKQQGMNSPLHF.

The chain joins TRBV19 to TRBJ2-7; TRBD1 matches 7 bases. The CDR3 has 15 residues. V was pared by 4 bases and J by 6 bases, with 12 bases of the junction left unmatched. Germline values: CDR1 LNHDA, CDR2 SQIVND (reference sequence). This chain's CDR3 is CASSNTGTAEFEQYF. DNA of the CDR3: TGTGCCAGTAGTAATACCGGGACAGCTGAGTTCGAGCAGTACTTC.

The chain joins TRBV7-2 to TRBJ2-2; 9 bases are a match to TRBD1. The V segment lost 4 bases and the J segment 6 bases; nucleotides outside the gene matches: 18. Germline V lookup: CDR1 SGHTA, CDR2 FQGNSA. This CDR3 is 19 amino acids long. The CDR3 sequence: CASSSRTGVVSMGAGELFF. CDR3 nucleotide sequence: TGTGCCAGCAGCTCCCGGACAGGGGTCGTCAGCATGGGCGCCGGGGAGCTGTTTTTT. The full variable domain, completed using reference TRBV7-2 and TRBJ2-2, is GAGVSQSPSNKVTEKGKDVELRCDPISGHTALYWYRQSLGQGLEFLIYFQGNSAPDKSGLPSDRFSAERTGGSVSTLTIQRTQQEDSAVYLCASSSRTGVVSMGAGELFFGEGSRLTVL.

This CDR3 reads CSVDLDINYGYTF. The CDR3 DNA reads TGCAGCGTTGACTTGGACATAAACTATGGCTACACCTTC. The chain recombines TRBV29-1 with TRBJ1-2; D might be TRBD1 (5 bases). Germline V gene sequence: CDR1 SQVTM, CDR2 ANQGSEA. CDR3 length: 13 amino acids. The V end was cut by 3 bases, the J end by 2 bases, with 10 bases between.

As concerns this clone: Relative to the germline gene, one junction end is altered; a read error may explain this. The chain joins TRBV25-1 to TRBJ1-2; D not certain. CDR1 is MGHDK, CDR2 SYGVNS, per germline. The CDR3 has 14 residues. The CDR3 bases are TGTGCCAGCAGTGGGGAGACCTCTAGGTATGGCTACCCCTTC. Its translation is CASSGETSRYGYPF.

The chain couples TRBV2 to TRBJ2-7; 9 bases align to TRBD2. From germline, CDR1 is SNHLY and CDR2 FYNNEI. The CDR3 is 14 residues long. V shed 6 bases and J 2 bases; nucleotides not matched to a gene: 5. The CDR3 reads CASRGREGPYEQYF. CDR3 nucleotide sequence: TGTGCCAGCAGAGGGCGGGAGGGCCCCTACGAGCAGTACTTC.

The gene calls are TRBV5-6 and TRBJ1-2, with 11 positions matching TRBD1. V was pared by 1 base and J by 7 bases, with 9 bases of the junction left unmatched. The CDR3 runs to 16 residues. The germline CDR1 and CDR2 sequences are SGHDT and YYEEEE. In DNA form, the CDR3 reads TGTGCCAGCAGCTTGTTCATTGGACAGGGGGCTCGTGGCTACACCTTC. Residues: CASSLFIGQGARGYTF. Filled out from reference TRBV5-6 and TRBJ1-2, the complete variable domain reads DAGVTQSPTHLIKTRGQQVTLRCSPKSGHDTVSWYQQALGQGPQFIFQYYEEEERQRGNFPDRFSGHQFPNYSSELNVNALLLGDSALYLCASSLFIGQGARGYTFGSGTRLTVV.